These T cell receptor beta chains were read from a single sample in a study of Ad26.COV2.S vaccination and SARS-CoV-2 variants. Assay: immunoSEQ multiplex PCR; the TCRdb copy retains only in-frame clones and omits some. The sample includes about 400,000 clones, 75% to 90% of them seen just once. Sequenced here: peripheral blood, sampled in a trial of Ad26.COV2.S vaccine versus placebo. The receptors originated from a person between 18 and 65 years old who received the Ad26.COV2.S COVID-19 vaccine or a placebo. Each CDR3 is given with its conserved first and last residue. Fields, in order: J gene, V gene, clone size, D gene, CDR3 DNA, CDR3 protein. The D gene is left open where the match is weak. Expanded clones get a size class; other rows say once, few or many, or leave the size out.

TRBJ2-2	TRBV4-3	few	TRBD1	TGCGCCAGCAGCCAGGATACCGGGACAGGGAACACCGGGGAGCTGTTTTTT	CASSQDTGTGNTGELFF
TRBJ2-7	TRBV6-1	-	-	TGTGCCAGCAGTGAATTGTGGGTTTCATCCTACGAGCAGTACTTC	CASSELWVSSYEQYF
TRBJ1-2	TRBV19	-	-	TGTGCCAGTAGTCGTACATCCACCGGGGGCTATGGCTACACCTTC	CASSRTSTGGYGYTF
TRBJ1-1	TRBV10-3	-	TRBD1	TGTGCCATCAGTGGTACTGGACAGGGGATTACTGAAGCTTTCTTT	CAISGTGQGITEAFF
TRBJ2-1	TRBV18	-	-	TGTGCCAGCTCACCAAATAGTCCAAATGAGCAGTTCTTC	CASSPNSPNEQFF
TRBJ1-1	TRBV9	-	-	TGTGCCAGCAGCGCCCTGGTGAACACTGAAGCTTTCTTT	CASSALVNTEAFF
TRBJ1-4	TRBV5-1	-	-	TGCGCCAGCAGCTTGGTCGTTGGAACCAATGAAAAACTGTTTTTT	CASSLVVGTNEKLFF
TRBJ1-1	TRBV7-9	-	-	TGTGCCAGCAGCCCCTGGGGACGGGAAACTGAAGCTTTCTTT	CASSPWGRETEAFF
TRBJ2-1	TRBV7-9	-	-	TGTGCCAGCAGCTTAGAGGACAGTTCCCCGTACAATGAGCAGTTCTTC	CASSLEDSSPYNEQFF
TRBJ2-7	TRBV3-1/TRBV3-2	-	-	TGTGCCAGCAGCCAAGAATCAGACCCTCTTTACGAGCAGTACTTC	CASSQESDPLYEQYF
TRBJ2-7	TRBV5-4	-	TRBD1	TGTGCCAGCAGCGCCCAAAGGGGGACAGGTGGGACTGGGGAGCAGTACTTC	CASSAQRGTGGTGEQYF
TRBJ1-6	TRBV5-8	-	-	TGTGCCAGCAGCTCCGTTTCACCCCTCCACTTT	CASSSVSPLHF
TRBJ2-5	TRBV27	-	TRBD1	TGTGCCAGCAGTTTACTGGGACAGGGAGGAGAGACCCAGTACTTC	CASSLLGQGGETQYF
TRBJ1-2	TRBV13	-	-	TGTGCCAGCAGCTATAAGGAGACTAACTATGGCTACACCTTC	CASSYKETNYGYTF
TRBJ2-2	TRBV11-2	-	-	TGTGCCAGCAGCTCCCCTTTGGGGTTGGGGGAGCTGTTTTTT	CASSSPLGLGELFF
TRBJ1-1	TRBV5-6	-	-	TGTGCCAGCAGCTTGGCCGGGACGGGGATCTATGAAGCTTTCTTT	CASSLAGTGIYEAFF
TRBJ2-7	TRBV11-2	once	-	TGTGCCAGCAGCTCCGGGATCTCAGAGGTAGTCCACGAGCAGTACTTC	CASSSGISEVVHEQYF
TRBJ2-5	TRBV7-8	-	-	TGTGCCAGCAGCCCCGGGACGACCCAGTACTTC	CASSPGTTQYF
TRBJ1-2	TRBV3-1/TRBV3-2	-	-	TGTGCCAGCAGCCAAGTACATCGGGATGGCTACACCTTC	CASSQVHRDGYTF
TRBJ2-3	TRBV5-4	-	-	TGTGCCAGCAGCCCCAATCCAGGACTCACAGATACGCAGTATTTT	CASSPNPGLTDTQYF
TRBJ1-1	TRBV7-9	-	-	TGTGCCAGCAGCCCAAAACCGAAAGCTTTCTTT	CASSPKPKAFF
TRBJ2-5	TRBV3-1/TRBV3-2	-	-	TGTGCCAGCAGCCCCGCCTCGGTCCAAGAGACCCAGTACTTC	CASSPASVQETQYF
TRBJ1-1	TRBV30	-	-	TGTGCCTGGAGTGTATCCCCCTTGGCCACTGAAGCTTTCTTT	CAWSVSPLATEAFF
TRBJ1-6	TRBV6-5	-	TRBD1	TGTGCCAGCAACCCGGGACAGGTTAATTCACCCCTCCACTTT	CASNPGQVNSPLHF
TRBJ1-1	TRBV5-4	-	TRBD1	TGTGCCAGCACCAGGGGACAGGGGGCTCGGGAAGCTTTCTTT	CASTRGQGAREAFF
TRBJ2-5	TRBV11-3	-	-	TGTGCCAGCAGCCTAATGGGTGTTGGGGAGACCCAGTACTTC	CASSLMGVGETQYF
TRBJ1-5	TRBV3-1/TRBV3-2	-	-	TGTGCCAGCAGCCAAGGTGTCGGGAGAGGATATAGCAATCAGCCCCAGCATTTT	CASSQGVGRGYSNQPQHF
TRBJ1-5	TRBV7-5	-	-	TGTGCCAGAAGCTACGTAACACATTCGCTAGCAGTAAGCAATCAGCCCCAGCATTTT	CARSYVTHSLAVSNQPQHF